Shown below are 23 T cell receptor beta chains from a single sample sequenced in a study of shared clonotypes between healthy human individuals. Using immunoSEQ multiplex PCR, the repertoire was profiled, and TCRdb retains in-frame clones only, with some absent. The top ten hold roughly 0.14% of the sample, which has 2,500,000 or so clones, approximately 94% seen once. Specimen: naive CD4+ T cells sorted from blood. As to subset: CD45RA+ positively selected. The receptor set was obtained from a man aged 18 to 35 in good health.

This chain's CDR3 is CASSFPRGGGYEQYF. DNA for the CDR3: TGTGCCAGCAGCTTTCCCCGGGGGGGCGGGTACGAGCAGTACTTC. This chain connects TRBV7-2 to TRBJ2-7; 8 nucleotides align to TRBD2. The length of the CDR3 is 15 residues. From germline, CDR1 is SGHTA and CDR2 FQGNSA. Trimming at V came to 3 bases and at J to 4 bases, leaving 8 bases not matched to a gene.

V and J are TRBV6-6 and TRBJ2-5, with D maybe TRBD2 (5 bases). The germline V and J ends were trimmed by 5 bases and 13 bases, with 17 bases remaining between them. The CDR3 runs 12 residues. Germline V gene sequence: CDR1 MNHNY, CDR2 SVGAGI (reference sequence). The CDR3 coding sequence is TGTGCCAGCAGTAGAGAAGAGGGTGTGTGGTACTTC. Its protein is CASSREEGVWYF.

The chain has TRBV5-1 and TRBJ2-7, with D perhaps being TRBD1 or TRBD2 (5 bases each). Germline V gene sequence: CDR1 SGHRS, CDR2 YFSETQ. Deletions cut 2 bases from V and 0 bases from J, with 15 bases between. This CDR3 contains 16 residues. CDR3 DNA: TGCGCCAGCAGCTTAAGTGAGGGGAAAAGCTCCTACGAGCAGTACTTC. It specifies CASSLSEGKSSYEQYF.

Concerning this clone: The same CDR3 is also encoded by other DNA sequences in this sample. The chain joins TRBV5-1 to TRBJ2-1; D gene unclear. The V gene's germline CDR1 is SGHRS and CDR2 YFSETQ. V gave up 4 bases and J gave up 0 bases, with 11 bases separating them. The CDR3 consists of 15 residues. For the CDR3, the DNA is TGCGCCAGCAGCCTCGGACCGAGCTCCTACAATGAGCAGTTCTTC. This sequence encodes CASSLGPSSYNEQFF.

A few counts support this clone. J is TRBJ1-6 and V is TRBV7-3; 7 bases match TRBD1. V lost 5 bases and J lost 7; bases outside the gene matches: 5. Germline CDR1 reads SGHTA; CDR2 reads FQGTGA. The CDR3 covers 14 residues. CDR3 coding DNA: TGTGCCAGCAGCCCAGGGGGGCGCAATTCACCCCTCCACTTT. Translation gives CASSPGGRNSPLHF.

The chain employs TRBV28 and TRBJ2-3; maybe TRBD1 (6 bases). CDR1 and CDR2 from the germline V gene are MDHEN and SYDVKM. Trimming removed 5 bases from V and 0 bases from J, with 15 bases in between. The CDR3 totals 16 residues. The CDR3 loop is CASSPGPGESTDTQYF. The CDR3 nucleotides read TGTGCCAGCAGTCCCGGGCCAGGGGAGAGCACAGATACGCAGTATTTT.

The V and J genes are TRBV7-8 and TRBJ2-5, with D unresolved. CDR3 length: 11 residues. Germline V gene lookup returns CDR1 SGHVS and CDR2 FQNEAQ. Trimming stripped 3 bases from V and 9 bases from J, with 8 bases between. The CDR3 DNA reads TGTGCCAGCAGCTTGATGGAGTCCCAGTACTTC. The encoded protein is CASSLMESQYF.

This chain connects TRBV2 to TRBJ2-3; TRBD2 agrees at 9 bases. The germline V gene encodes CDR1 SNHLY and CDR2 FYNNEI. The CDR3 is 17 amino acids. V was clipped by 2 bases and J by 3 bases; unmatched bases: 9. CDR3 coding DNA: TGTGCCAGCAGTGAACAGGCGGGGGGGCTTACAACAGATACGCAGTATTTT. Its protein is CASSEQAGGLTTDTQYF.

This clone was counted a few times. The chain couples TRBV25-1 to TRBJ1-6; D uncertain. Germline V gives CDR1 MGHDK, CDR2 SYGVNS. V dropped 3 bases and J dropped 10 bases, with 10 bases sitting between them. The length of the CDR3 is 13 residues. The CDR3, as DNA: TGTGCCAGCAGTGACGCAGGCCAGTCACCCCTCCACTTT. Its translation is CASSDAGQSPLHF.

The chain combines TRBV7-9 with TRBJ1-6; 8 nucleotides match TRBD1. Trimming cost V 2 bases and J 5 bases; bases outside gene matches: 2. This CDR3 has 15 residues. CDR1 is SEHNR, CDR2 FQNEAQ, per germline (reference sequence). The CDR3 nucleotides are TGTGCCAGCAGCTTAAACAGGGGGAATAATTCACCCCTCCACTTT. Amino acids: CASSLNRGNNSPLHF.

The V call is TRBV6-1, the J call TRBJ2-5, with 11 positions matching TRBD2. The germline V gene encodes CDR1 MNHNS and CDR2 SASEGT. Unmatched junction bases numbered 6, after V lost 7 bases and J lost 5 bases. The CDR3 consists of 14 residues. Written as DNA, the CDR3 is TGTGCCAGCACTAGCGGGGGGAAAGAGGAGACCCAGTACTTC. It yields the protein CASTSGGKEETQYF.

The rearrangement links TRBV6-6 to TRBJ2-7, with D unclear. There are 14 residues in the CDR3. Trimming pared 4 bases from V and 4 bases from J, leaving 14 bases between. Germline CDR1 and CDR2: MNHNY and SVGAGI (reference sequence). Here the CDR3 reads CASSLSPGQYEQYF. The CDR3 nucleotides are TGTGCCAGCAGTTTGTCGCCTGGGCAATACGAGCAGTACTTC.

This clone was counted a few times. The chain joins TRBV5-6 to TRBJ1-1; D is unresolved. There are 11 residues in the CDR3. With 4 bases removed from V and 1 base from J, the gap between germline ends came to 2 bases. From germline, CDR1 is SGHDT and CDR2 YYEEEE. CDR3 in amino acids: CASSQNTEAFF. CDR3 DNA sequence: TGTGCCAGCAGCCAGAACACTGAAGCTTTCTTT.

The rearrangement uses TRBV6-1 and TRBJ1-2; D ambiguous. CDR1 is MNHNS, CDR2 SASEGT, per germline. The CDR3 spans 15 residues. Trimming removed 10 bases at V and 1 base at J, with 19 bases between. The CDR3 loop is CATWTHGSYNYGYTF. CDR3 nucleotide sequence: TGTGCCACCTGGACCCATGGGTCCTATAACTATGGCTACACCTTC.

The rearrangement joins TRBV27 to TRBJ1-5, with D tentatively TRBD1 (6 bases). Trimming stripped 3 bases from V and 9 bases from J, with 12 bases between. Germline values: CDR1 MNHEY, CDR2 SMNVEV (reference sequence). The CDR3 has 13 residues. The CDR3 reads CASSFRQDWPQHF. The CDR3 bases are TGTGCCAGCAGTTTCAGACAGGACTGGCCCCAGCATTTT.

Comments on this clone: The sample contains more than one DNA sequence encoding this CDR3. V usage is TRBV6-5 and J usage is TRBJ1-1; D is ambiguous. Trimming took off 8 bases at V and 1 base at J, with 8 bases between the two ends. Germline loops: CDR1 MNHEY, CDR2 SVGAGI. The CDR3 extends over 12 amino acids. Written as DNA, the CDR3 is TGTGCCAGCTCCCCTCCGAACACTGAAGCTTTCTTT. As protein: CASSPPNTEAFF.

The rearrangement uses TRBV6-1 and TRBJ1-5; D is ambiguous. Germline-derived CDR1 and CDR2 are MNHNS and SASEGT. There are 13 residues in the CDR3. The V end lost 3 bases, the J end lost 6 bases, and 9 bases lay between the germline ends. CDR3 nucleotides: TGTGCCAGCAGTGAGGGCAGACGTCAGCCCCAGCATTTT. Protein product: CASSEGRRQPQHF.

The chain couples TRBV10-3 to TRBJ2-4, with D possibly matching TRBD2 (5 bases). V lost 2 bases to trimming and J lost 8 bases, with 13 bases between them. CDR3 length: 14 amino acids. The germline V gene encodes CDR1 ENHRY and CDR2 SYGVKD. CDR3: CAISEGPPGDIQYF. The CDR3 DNA sequence: TGTGCCATCAGTGAGGGACCCCCCGGGGACATTCAGTACTTC.

The V gene is TRBV5-1, the J gene TRBJ1-2; tentatively, D is TRBD1 (5 bases). The CDR3 spans 16 residues. Trimming removed 0 bases from V and 4 bases from J, with 16 bases in between. Germline CDR1 and CDR2: SGHRS and YFSETQ. As DNA, the CDR3 is TGCGCCAGCAGCTTGGATCGGGGCACTTCCATCTATGGCTACACCTTC. This gives the protein CASSLDRGTSIYGYTF.

The chain is built from TRBV5-1 and TRBJ1-1; D remains ambiguous. The CDR3 is 14 amino acids. Trimming cost V 4 bases and J 1 base, with 11 bases left between them. The germline gives CDR1 SGHRS, CDR2 YFSETQ. In nucleotides, the CDR3 is TGCGCCAGCAGCCCGGAACAGCGGAACACTGAAGCTTTCTTT. It encodes CASSPEQRNTEAFF.

The chain carries TRBV7-2 and TRBJ2-5; possible D gene TRBD2, 6 bases. The CDR3 covers 13 residues. CDR1 is SGHTA, CDR2 FQGNSA, per germline. V was trimmed by 3 bases and J by 7 bases, leaving 12 bases between them. The CDR3 protein is CASSFSSEATQYF. The CDR3, as DNA: TGTGCCAGCAGCTTTTCTAGCGAGGCGACCCAGTACTTC. Drawing the rest from reference TRBV7-2 and TRBJ2-5, the complete variable domain is GAGVSQSPSNKVTEKGKDVELRCDPISGHTALYWYRQSLGQGLEFLIYFQGNSAPDKSGLPSDRFSAERTGGSVSTLTIQRTQQEDSAVYLCASSFSSEATQYFGPGTRLLVL.

This clone was counted once. The chain is built from TRBV2 and TRBJ2-2; TRBD1 matches at 8 bases. The V segment lost 3 bases and the J segment 4 bases; nucleotides outside the gene matches: 4. This CDR3 has 15 residues. CDR1 is SNHLY, CDR2 FYNNEI, per germline. CDR3 bases: TGTGCCAGCAGTGACACAGGGGGTCGCACCGGGGAGCTGTTTTTT. Amino acid sequence: CASSDTGGRTGELFF.

About this clone itself: Distinct nucleotide sequences in the sample also encode this CDR3. Here the CDR3 reads CAISESASGNTIYF. CDR3 nucleotide sequence: TGTGCCATCAGTGAGTCCGCCTCTGGAAACACCATATATTTT. The rearrangement links TRBV10-3 to TRBJ1-3; no definite D call. The CDR3 covers 14 residues. The V end was cut by 0 bases, the J end by 0 bases, with 3 bases between. CDR1 is ENHRY and CDR2 is SYGVKD in the germline V gene.